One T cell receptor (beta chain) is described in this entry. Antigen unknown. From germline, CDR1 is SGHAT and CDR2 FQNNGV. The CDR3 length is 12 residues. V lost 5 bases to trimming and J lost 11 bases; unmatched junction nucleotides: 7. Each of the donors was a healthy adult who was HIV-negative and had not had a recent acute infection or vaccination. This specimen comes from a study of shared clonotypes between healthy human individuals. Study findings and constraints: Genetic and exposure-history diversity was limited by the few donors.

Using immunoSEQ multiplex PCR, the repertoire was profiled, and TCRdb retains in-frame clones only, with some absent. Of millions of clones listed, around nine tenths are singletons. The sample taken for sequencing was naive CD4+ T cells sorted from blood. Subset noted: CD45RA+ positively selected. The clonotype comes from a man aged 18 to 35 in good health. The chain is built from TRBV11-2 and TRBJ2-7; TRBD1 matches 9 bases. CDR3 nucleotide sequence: TGTGCCAGCAGCATGGGACAGGGCGAAAAGTACTTC. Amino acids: CASSMGQGEKYF.